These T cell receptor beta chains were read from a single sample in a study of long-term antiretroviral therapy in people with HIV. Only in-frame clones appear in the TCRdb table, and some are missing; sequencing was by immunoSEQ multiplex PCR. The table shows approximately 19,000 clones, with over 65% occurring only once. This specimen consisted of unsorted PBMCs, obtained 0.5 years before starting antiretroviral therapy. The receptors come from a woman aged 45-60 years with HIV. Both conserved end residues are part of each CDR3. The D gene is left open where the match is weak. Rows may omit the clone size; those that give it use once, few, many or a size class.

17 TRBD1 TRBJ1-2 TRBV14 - TGTGCCAGCAGCCAAGTTATCCCGGGACAGGGACTCTATGGCTACACCTTC CASSQVIPGQGLYGYTF
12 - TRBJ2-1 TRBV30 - TGTGCCTGGAGTGTACGGGTCGAGGAGCAGTTCTTC CAWSVRVEEQFF
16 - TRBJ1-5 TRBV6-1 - TGTGCCAGCAGTGTCAGTCAACAGGGTTCCAATCAGCCCCAGCATTTT CASSVSQQGSNQPQHF
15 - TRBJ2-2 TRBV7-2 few TGTGCCAGCAGCTTAGTCGGAGGGAGGACCGGGGAGCTGTTTTTT CASSLVGGRTGELFF
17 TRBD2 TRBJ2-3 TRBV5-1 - TGCGCCAGCAGCTTGGGATCGGTAGCGGGAGTTGCAGATACGCAGTATTTT CASSLGSVAGVADTQYF
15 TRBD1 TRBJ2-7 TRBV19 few TGTGCCAGTAGTGATCCGGGACAGGCCATCTACGAGCAGTACTTC CASSDPGQAIYEQYF
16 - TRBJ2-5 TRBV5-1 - TGCGCCAGCAGCTTGGGGAACAGGGGGGGTCAAGAGACCCAGTACTTC CASSLGNRGGQETQYF
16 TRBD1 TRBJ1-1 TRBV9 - TGTGCCAGCAGCCTTCAGACAGGGGGCAGGAACACTGAAGCTTTCTTT CASSLQTGGRNTEAFF
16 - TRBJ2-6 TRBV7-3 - TGTGCCAGCAGCTTAAGCGGGTGGACTGGGGCCAACGTCCTGACTTTC CASSLSGWTGANVLTF
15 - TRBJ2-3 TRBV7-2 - TGTGCCAGCAGCTTAGGTCAGGTTAAGGCGGATACGCAGTATTTT CASSLGQVKADTQYF
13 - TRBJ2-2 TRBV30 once TGTGCCTGGAGCGCCAGTATTTTCGGGAAGCTGTTTTTT CAWSASIFGKLFF
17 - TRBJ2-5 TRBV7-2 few TGTGCCAGCAGCTCCCTAGCGAGAGGGGAGGTTAGAGAGACCCAGTACTTC CASSSLARGEVRETQYF
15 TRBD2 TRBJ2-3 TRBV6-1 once TGTGCCAGCAGAACTAGCGGGGGGGCCGTAGATACGCAGTATTTT CASRTSGGAVDTQYF
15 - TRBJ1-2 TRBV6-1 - TGTGCCAGCAGTGGGGGGTCGAGAAATAACTATGGCTACACCTTC CASSGGSRNNYGYTF
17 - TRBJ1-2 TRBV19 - TGTGCCAGTAGTATAGATCTAAGGACAGCTGGAAACTATGGCTACACCTTC CASSIDLRTAGNYGYTF
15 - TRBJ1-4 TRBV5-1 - TGCGCCAGCAGCTTGGGAATGCAGGGAGGTGAAAAACTGTTTTTT CASSLGMQGGEKLFF